This T cell receptor beta chain comes out of a study of identical twins. This clonotype showed up many times. Its antigen is currently unknown. Study results and limitations: High-abundance cord blood beta clonotypes had fewer insertions; memory repertoires showed none.

A universal primer site was created by template switching, with the cDNA bearing unique molecular identifiers. TCRdb ran MiXCR on the 5' RACE reads and lists one entry per CDR3 protein. The sample carries 1.5 million to 2 million distinct CDR3 sequences, 25% to 35% recorded once. Germline CDR1 DFQATT, CDR2 SNEGSKA (reference sequence). The CDR3 has 16 residues. This clonotype originated in a newborn girl in good health. The chain recombines TRBV20-1 with TRBJ2-1, with 11 bases fitting TRBD2. The sample consisted of cord blood. CDR3 loop: CSPGLAVSSSYNEQFF. The CDR3 DNA reads as TGCAGCCCGGGACTAGCGGTTTCGAGCTCCTACAATGAGCAGTTCTTC.